This T cell receptor (beta chain) appears in the sequencing data of a study of neurological immune-mediated disorders. Findings of the study overall: None of the CDR3 amino acid sequences found in expanded clones was shared across subjects. This suggests that the TCR-beta repertoires were private in all groups.

Regarding this clonotype: Antigen: not known.

Trimming removed 7 bases from V and 6 bases from J; junction bases left unmatched: 16. CDR3 length: 17 residues. CDR1 is MNHEY and CDR2 is SVGEGT in the germline V gene. 5'RACE generated cDNA with 10-nucleotide random UMIs. In each sequencing run, over 160 million TCR-beta sequences were generated from 15-18 subjects. MiXCR, applied by TCRdb to the 5' RACE reads, yields one record per CDR3 protein. The sample lists 15,000 to 20,000 distinct CDR3 sequences, 27% occurring once. This rearrangement joins TRBV6-2 or TRBV6-3 to TRBJ2-1; the match to TRBD2 covers 9 bases. Sequencing used PBMCs. The receptor was derived from a man in his forties or fifties with HTLV-1-associated myelopathy (HAM/TSP). CDR3 nucleotides: TGTGCCAGCACCCCTGGGGGAGCGGGGGGCCCCTCCAATGAGCAGTTCTTC. Translation: CASTPGGAGGPSNEQFF.